These 30 T cell receptor beta chains were all obtained from the same sample, sequenced in a study of shared clonotypes between healthy human individuals. TCRdb keeps only in-frame clones here, not all; method: immunoSEQ multiplex PCR. The sample lists 1.5 million to 1.9 million clones, around 98% occurring once. Specimen: naive CD4+ T cells sorted from blood. The subset is: CD45RA+ positively selected. The receptors derive from a man aged 25-45 years in good health.

The V call is TRBV19, the J call TRBJ2-7; 7 nucleotides align to TRBD2. V was clipped by 5 bases and J by 2 bases; unmatched bases: 9. The CDR3 runs 15 residues. CDR1 LNHDA and CDR2 SQIVND come from the germline V gene (reference sequence). The CDR3 here is CASSHTSVSAYEQYF. CDR3 coding DNA: TGTGCCAGTAGTCACACTAGCGTCTCCGCCTACGAGCAGTACTTC. The full variable domain, rest sourced from reference TRBV19 and TRBJ2-7, is DGGITQSPKYLFRKEGQNVTLSCEQNLNHDAMYWYRQDPGQGLRLIYYSQIVNDFQKGDIAEGYSVSREKKESFPLTVTSAQKNPTAFYLCASSHTSVSAYEQYFGPGTRLTVT.

This chain connects TRBV11-2 to TRBJ2-5, with no clear D. Deletions cut 1 base from V and 5 bases from J, with 14 bases between. The CDR3 is 15 residues long. The germline gives CDR1 SGHAT, CDR2 FQNNGV. CDR3 sequence reads: CASSLAAPGYETQYF. Here the CDR3 DNA reads TGTGCCAGCAGCTTAGCGGCCCCCGGGTACGAGACCCAGTACTTC.

This chain connects TRBV6-5 to TRBJ2-5; the D gene is possibly TRBD2 (5 bases). From germline, CDR1 is MNHEY and CDR2 SVGAGI. Trimming removed 5 bases at V and 2 bases at J, with 9 bases between. The CDR3 runs to 13 residues. CDR3 in DNA: TGTGCCAGCAGTCAGAGGAGGCAAGAGACCCAGTACTTC. This encodes CASSQRRQETQYF.

This rearrangement joins TRBV5-4 to TRBJ1-4; D remains unclear. Germline CDR1 SGHNT, CDR2 YYREEE (reference sequence). The CDR3 totals 13 residues. The V end was cut by 4 bases, the J end by 0 bases, with 4 bases between. CDR3 sequence (DNA): TGTGCCAGCAGCCGGGCAACTAATGAAAAACTGTTTTTT. Protein sequence: CASSRATNEKLFF.

The chain joins TRBV9 to TRBJ2-2, with D unresolved. Germline CDR1 reads SGDLS; CDR2 reads YYNGEE. Between the trimmed V and J ends, which lost 0 bases and 3 bases, there was a span of 6 bases. CDR3 size: 14 residues. CDR3 nucleotide sequence: TGTGCCAGCAGCGTAGCCTGGGACACCGGGGAGCTGTTTTTT. Translating it yields CASSVAWDTGELFF.

The rearrangement links TRBV11-3 to TRBJ2-3, with TRBD2 matching over 8 bases. This CDR3 contains 16 residues. CDR1 and CDR2 from the germline V gene are SGHNT and YENEEA. The J segment lost 4 bases and the V segment lost 1 base, leaving 7 bases of the junction unmatched. The CDR3 loop reads CASSLGEAGAPDTQYF. In DNA, the CDR3 is TGTGCCAGCAGCTTAGGCGAAGCGGGGGCTCCAGATACGCAGTATTTT.

The chain carries TRBV7-8 and TRBJ2-7; D possibly corresponds to TRBD2 (6 bases). The length of the CDR3 is 12 residues. Trimming removed 7 bases at V and 6 bases at J, with 13 bases between. Germline assignment: CDR1 SGHVS and CDR2 FQNEAQ. The CDR3 loop reads CASNLGGREQYF. CDR3 nucleotides: TGTGCCAGCAATCTTGGAGGGCGCGAGCAGTACTTC.

With respect to this clone: The sample holds other DNA sequences that translate to the same CDR3. The gene calls are TRBV10-3 and TRBJ1-5, with D uncertain. The V end lost 3 bases, the J end lost 0 bases, and 6 bases lay between the germline ends. The CDR3 is made up of 14 amino acids. Germline V gene data show CDR1 as ENHRY and CDR2 as SYGVKD. CDR3 sequence (DNA): TGTGCCATCAGTGACGGGGATAGCAATCAGCCCCAGCATTTT. This encodes CAISDGDSNQPQHF.

V usage is TRBV28 and J usage is TRBJ2-3; D is tentatively TRBD1 or TRBD2 (5 bases each). CDR1 and CDR2 from the germline V gene are MDHEN and SYDVKM. Trimming took 3 bases from V and 1 from J, leaving 11 bases between them. This CDR3 is built from 15 residues. The CDR3: CASSFRLQGTDTQYF. The DNA for the CDR3 is TGTGCCAGCAGTTTCCGACTACAGGGCACAGATACGCAGTATTTT.

The CDR3 is CASSPSTGTEAFF. CDR3 nucleotides: TGTGCCAGCAGCCCCTCGACGGGGACTGAAGCTTTCTTT. The chain carries TRBV6-5 and TRBJ1-1; unclear D gene. Germline V gene sequence: CDR1 MNHEY, CDR2 SVGAGI. This CDR3 has 13 amino acids. The ends were cut back, 6 bases at V and 5 bases at J, with 13 bases in the middle.

V is TRBV7-9 and J is TRBJ2-7; 10 bases agree with TRBD1. This CDR3 has 14 residues. Trimming cost V 3 bases and J 5 bases; bases outside gene matches: 4. Germline-derived CDR1 and CDR2 are SEHNR and FQNEAQ (reference sequence). The CDR3 sequence is CASSFQGTGDEQYF. The CDR3 DNA reads as TGTGCCAGCAGCTTTCAAGGGACAGGGGACGAGCAGTACTTC. The full variable domain, with the rest looked up from reference TRBV7-9 and TRBJ2-7, is DTGVSQNPRHKITKRGQNVTFRCDPISEHNRLYWYRQTLGQGPEFLTYFQNEAQLEKSRLLSDRFSAERPKGSFSTLEIQRTEQGDSAMYLCASSFQGTGDEQYFGPGTRLTVT.

The chain carries TRBV6-5 and TRBJ2-5; D gene uncertain. Germline CDR1 reads MNHEY; CDR2 reads SVGAGI. V was trimmed by 10 bases and J by 4 bases, leaving 13 bases between them. The CDR3 has 12 amino acids. For the CDR3, the DNA is TGTGCCACCAAGCCGGGCGGAGAGACCCAGTACTTC. This encodes CATKPGGETQYF.

This clone was detected once. The chain combines TRBV11-2 with TRBJ1-3, with D unresolved. The CDR3 spans 14 residues. The germline V gene has CDR1 SGHAT and CDR2 FQNNGV. V was pared by 1 base and J by 3 bases, with 7 bases between. The CDR3 DNA reads as TGTGCCAGCAGCTTAGTGACATTTGGAAACACCATATATTTT. Translation gives CASSLVTFGNTIYF.

The chain joins TRBV5-6 to TRBJ2-3; 7 positions agree with TRBD2. With 4 bases clipped from V and 5 bases from J, the junction kept 13 bases outside the gene matches. Germline V gives CDR1 SGHDT, CDR2 YYEEEE. The CDR3 has 16 residues. CDR3 in amino acids: CASSAALAGELDTQYF. CDR3 DNA: TGTGCCAGCAGCGCCGCCCTTGCGGGAGAGTTAGATACGCAGTATTTT.

V usage is TRBV28 and J usage is TRBJ1-2; D unresolved. Per the germline V gene, CDR1 is MDHEN and CDR2 is SYDVKM. The CDR3 has 12 residues. V lost 8 bases, J lost 7 bases, and 14 bases lay in between. The CDR3 region has the DNA TGTGCCAGCCTATTAGGGAGGAGTGGCTACACCTTC. This gives the protein CASLLGRSGYTF.

This rearrangement joins TRBV7-2 to TRBJ2-3; 15 positions agree with TRBD2. The CDR3 spans 19 residues. Germline CDR1 and CDR2: SGHTA and FQGNSA. J gave up 6 bases and V 4 bases, and 14 bases lay outside the gene matches. The CDR3 DNA reads TGTGCCAGCAGCTCCCCGCCGGGGGTCGGGACTAGCGGGAGGGATACGCAGTATTTT. Translation gives CASSSPPGVGTSGRDTQYF. Combining the CDR3 with reference TRBV7-2 and TRBJ2-3 gives the whole variable domain GAGVSQSPSNKVTEKGKDVELRCDPISGHTALYWYRQSLGQGLEFLIYFQGNSAPDKSGLPSDRFSAERTGGSVSTLTIQRTQQEDSAVYLCASSSPPGVGTSGRDTQYFGPGTRLTVL.

Worth noting for this clone: Other DNA sequences in this sample translate to the same CDR3. The gene calls are TRBV9 and TRBJ2-3; 8 bases line up with TRBD2. Germline assignment: CDR1 SGDLS and CDR2 YYNGEE. This CDR3 is 15 amino acids long. Trimming at V came to 1 base and at J to 2 bases, leaving 3 bases not matched to a gene. CDR3 loop: CASSVTSGYTDTQYF. CDR3 DNA: TGTGCCAGCAGCGTAACTAGCGGATACACAGATACGCAGTATTTT.

The chain carries TRBV7-2 and TRBJ2-5; D not resolved. Looked up from germline, CDR1 is SGHTA and CDR2 is FQGNSA. The V end lost 5 bases, the J end lost 4 bases, and 14 bases lay between the germline ends. The CDR3 totals 14 residues. The CDR3 coding sequence is TGTGCCAGCAGCGCCCGTGGGTTGCGAGAGACCCAGTACTTC. Amino acid sequence: CASSARGLRETQYF.

In its sample, this clone was seen once. V gene TRBV6-1 combines with J gene TRBJ1-2; 7 bases are shared with TRBD1. Germline assignment: CDR1 MNHNS and CDR2 SASEGT. The CDR3 extends over 17 amino acids. Trimming at V came to 4 bases and at J to 0 bases, leaving 11 bases not matched to a gene. The CDR3 region is CASSAGTVGRTNYGYTF. The CDR3, as DNA: TGTGCCAGCAGTGCCGGGACAGTCGGACGAACTAACTATGGCTACACCTTC.

The chain carries TRBV7-6 and TRBJ2-3, with D possibly being TRBD2 (6 bases). V was shortened by 5 bases and J by 2 bases, with 20 bases between the two germline ends. The germline V gene encodes CDR1 SGHVS and CDR2 FNYEAQ. CDR3 size: 17 residues. CDR3 loop: CASSLPLGRGSTDTQYF. CDR3 DNA sequence: TGTGCCAGCAGCCTCCCCCTCGGGCGGGGATCCACAGATACGCAGTATTTT.

This clone appeared a single time. The genes are TRBV5-4 and TRBJ2-2, with TRBD2 matching 15 bases. Germline V CDR1 and CDR2: SGHNT, YYREEE (reference sequence). The CDR3 covers 17 residues. The V and J ends lost 4 bases and 0 bases, in that order; junction bases with no gene match: 1. The chain's CDR3 is CASSGLAGGPNTGELFF. CDR3 sequence (DNA): TGTGCCAGCAGCGGACTAGCGGGAGGGCCGAACACCGGGGAGCTGTTTTTT.

The chain combines TRBV4-1 with TRBJ2-1, with D possibly matching TRBD2 (6 bases). Germline loops: CDR1 MGHRA, CDR2 YSYEKL. V gave up 5 bases and J gave up 3 bases, with 11 bases separating them. The CDR3 runs to 14 residues. DNA of the CDR3: TGCGCCAGCAGCGGGGACTCGAACTACAATGAGCAGTTCTTC. Protein product: CASSGDSNYNEQFF.

The chain couples TRBV7-2 to TRBJ2-5, with a possible D match to TRBD2 (5 bases). V was cut by 5 bases and J by 5 bases, with 15 bases left in between. Germline assignment: CDR1 SGHTA and CDR2 FQGNSA. CDR3 length: 14 residues. This chain's CDR3 is CASSPGIVGETQYF. The DNA of the CDR3 is TGTGCCAGCAGCCCCGGGATCGTTGGGGAGACCCAGTACTTC.

The table lists this clone with a count of one. The chain links TRBV5-4 to TRBJ2-3, with 7 bases aligning to TRBD2. Trimming took 0 bases from V and 7 from J; bases not matched to a gene: 8. In germline, CDR1 is SGHNT, CDR2 YYREEE (reference sequence). This CDR3 contains 15 residues. CDR3 coding DNA: TGTGCCAGCAGCTTGGTGGCTAGCGGATTGAATACGCAGTATTTT. Protein: CASSLVASGLNTQYF.

The genes are TRBV28 and TRBJ2-6; possible D gene TRBD1, 6 bases. CDR1 and CDR2 (germline): MDHEN, SYDVKM. V was cut by 5 bases and J by 1 base, with 12 bases left in between. CDR3 size: 16 residues. For the CDR3, the DNA is TGTGCCAGCAGTACCACAGGGATTTCTGGGGCCAACGTCCTGACTTTC. Translated: CASSTTGISGANVLTF. Full variable domain (missing parts from reference TRBV28 and TRBJ2-6): DVKVTQSSRYLVKRTGEKVFLECVQDMDHENMFWYRQDPGLGLRLIYFSYDVKMKEKGDIPEGYSVSREKKERFSLILESASTNQTSMYLCASSTTGISGANVLTFGAGSRLTVL.

This clone has a single count. The V and J genes are TRBV5-1 and TRBJ2-3, with no clear D. Deletions cut 4 bases from V and 3 bases from J, with 18 bases between. Germline CDR1 is SGHRS and CDR2 is YFSETQ. This CDR3 spans 16 amino acids. In DNA, the CDR3 is TGCGCCAGCAGCCCTGAGACCCCCGTCCTAACAGATACGCAGTATTTT. Its protein is CASSPETPVLTDTQYF.

This sequence joins TRBV7-2 and TRBJ2-3; the D gene is possibly TRBD1 (6 bases). This CDR3 region has 13 residues. The germline V gene encodes CDR1 SGHTA and CDR2 FQGNSA. Trimming shortened V by 4 bases and J by 6 bases, and 11 bases separated the two germline ends. In DNA, the CDR3 is TGTGCCAGCAGCTCACAAAGGGGGGATACGCAGTATTTT. As protein: CASSSQRGDTQYF.

The CDR3 coding sequence is TGTGCCACCAGCAGAGATCTTGGGGGGACCCAGTACTTC. This sequence encodes CATSRDLGGTQYF. V gene TRBV15 combines with J gene TRBJ2-5; D is possibly TRBD1 or TRBD2 (5 bases each). This CDR3 contains 13 residues. Trimming shortened V by 0 bases and J by 7 bases, and 9 bases separated the two germline ends. The germline V gene has CDR1 LNHNV and CDR2 YYDKDF (reference sequence).

About this clone itself: This specimen includes other DNA sequences encoding the same CDR3. CDR3 DNA sequence: TGTGCCAGCAGCGTGGGGGGCGCGATGAACACTGAAGCTTTCTTT. It yields the protein CASSVGGAMNTEAFF. The V and J genes are TRBV9 and TRBJ1-1; weak D call: TRBD1 (6 bases). This CDR3 has 15 amino acids. Trimming cost V 2 bases and J 0 bases, with 11 bases left between them. Looked up from germline, CDR1 is SGDLS and CDR2 is YYNGEE.

V is TRBV11-2 and J is TRBJ1-5; TRBD1 matches at 9 bases. This CDR3 comprises 13 residues. Trimming removed 6 bases from V and 6 bases from J; junction bases left unmatched: 3. CDR1 is SGHAT, CDR2 FQNNGV, per germline. The CDR3 spells CASSTGGIQPQHF. The CDR3 region has the DNA TGTGCCAGCAGTACAGGGGGCATTCAGCCCCAGCATTTT.